This T cell receptor beta chain comes out of a study of cytomegalovirus exposure and HLA in healthy donors. This CDR3 has 16 amino acids. In germline, CDR1 is SGHRS, CDR2 YFSETQ. V dropped 4 bases and J dropped 2; count of bases not matched to a gene: 11. This clone was recorded a few times. The target antigen is unknown. PCR primers comprised 60 Vbeta and 13 Jbeta primers. This table comes from immunoSEQ multiplex PCR, and its TCRdb copy is limited to in-frame clones, with some not included. The data show approximately 220,000 clones, 65% to 80% seen once. Study-level findings and limits: Researchers reported in a later analysis that a missense DCLRE1C variant was tied to TCR beta V- and J-gene trimming.

The sequenced material came from PBMCs. This sequence was found in a girl under 10 years old in good health and CMV-seronegative. The chain has TRBV5-1 and TRBJ2-7; 8 bases line up with TRBD2. CDR3 DNA: TGCGCCAGCAGCCAGGTCGGGGGGGGGAGGACCTACGAGCAGTACTTC. It codes for CASSQVGGGRTYEQYF.